This T cell receptor beta chain appears in the sequencing data of a study of graft-versus-host responses after intestinal transplantation. Whole-study context: All recipients got anti-thymocyte globulin induction, then tacrolimus and steroids for approximately 3 years.

This CDR3 has 14 amino acids. The V gene's germline CDR1 is SGHRS and CDR2 YFSETQ. V lost 4 bases, J lost 7 bases, and 4 bases stayed unmatched. The data were produced by immunoSEQ multiplex PCR, yet TCRdb's version contains in-frame clones alone and is incomplete. The sample shows tens of thousands of clones, around 90% of them seen only once. Study-wide findings and caveats: The highest levels of circulating GvH clones went along with early declines in HvG clones after transplant. Recipient bone marrow held GvH clones, some seen earlier in ileum or blood.

About this clone: Its antigen is not known.

This chain links TRBV5-1 with TRBJ2-2, with 10 bases lining up with TRBD1. The source is a human donor who received an intestinal transplant. Sequencing was performed on unstimulated CD8+ T cells sorted from spleen or lymph node cells, taken before intestinal transplant. CDR3 residues: CASSQGQGNGELFF. The CDR3 bases are TGCGCCAGCAGCCAGGGACAGGGGAACGGGGAGCTGTTTTTT.